Listed here is a single T cell receptor beta chain. Across several immunoSEQ plates, the genomic DNA of each subset was split evenly. TCRdb's copy holds only in-frame clones and misses some; the assay was immunoSEQ multiplex PCR. The sample holds 150,000 to 200,000 clones, 60% to 75% seen once. Between the trimmed V and J ends, which lost 1 base and 0 bases, there was a span of 13 bases. CDR3 length: 16 residues. Germline CDR1 SGHDN, CDR2 FVKESK. The record originates from a study of shared clonotypes between healthy human individuals. Sequencing used memory CD4+ T cells sorted from blood. As to subset: CD45RA-negative fraction. The rearrangement uses TRBV14 and TRBJ2-7; D is possibly TRBD1 (6 bases). This receptor was identified in a young man in good health. This chain's CDR3 is CASSQARGVYSYEQYF. The CDR3 region has the DNA TGTGCCAGCAGCCAAGCCAGGGGAGTCTACTCCTACGAGCAGTACTTC.